One and the same sample provided the 17 T cell receptor beta chains below, sequenced in a study of blood T cell repertoires in COVID-19. Libraries were prepared by immunoSEQ multiplex PCR; TCRdb keeps only in-frame clonotypes and omits some of them. The table has about 86,000 clones, approximately 86% seen once. The sample was peripheral blood. These receptors came from a man aged 50-59 years with acute or convalescent COVID-19.

The genes are TRBV7-2 and TRBJ2-7; 9 bases fit TRBD2. The CDR3 loop spans 15 amino acids. The J segment lost 2 bases and the V segment lost 2 bases, leaving 4 bases of the junction unmatched. From germline, CDR1 is SGHTA and CDR2 FQGNSA. The CDR3 nucleotides are TGTGCCAGCAGCTTATTCGGCGGGGGGGCCTACGAGCAGTACTTC. Translation gives CASSLFGGGAYEQYF.

The V and J genes are TRBV5-1 and TRBJ2-3, with D possibly TRBD2 on 7 matching bases. The germline V and J ends were trimmed by 4 bases and 2 bases, with 14 bases remaining between them. The CDR3 is made up of 15 amino acids. Germline assignment: CDR1 SGHRS and CDR2 YFSETQ. The CDR3 coding sequence is TGCGCCAGCAGCCCGGAGGGGGGGATCACAGATACGCAGTATTTT. As protein: CASSPEGGITDTQYF.

This CDR3 reads CASSLGPGVQETQYF. CDR3 nucleotides: TGCGCCAGCAGCTTGGGCCCGGGGGTCCAAGAGACCCAGTACTTC. The chain couples TRBV5-1 to TRBJ2-5; TRBD2 might be the D (6 bases). Germline CDR1 SGHRS, CDR2 YFSETQ. This CDR3 is 15 amino acids long. Trimming shortened V by 0 bases and J by 1 base, and 10 bases separated the two germline ends.

The J gene is TRBJ2-7, the V gene TRBV7-9, with D perhaps TRBD2 (5 bases). Germline CDR1 reads SEHNR; CDR2 reads FQNEAQ (reference sequence). The CDR3 is 13 amino acids. V lost 3 bases to trimming and J lost 7 bases, with 13 bases between them. CDR3: CASSFRTVREQYF. For the CDR3, the DNA is TGTGCCAGCAGCTTTCGGACTGTGAGGGAGCAGTACTTC.

This clone was seen more than once but under ten times. Other DNA sequences in this sample translate to the same CDR3. This chain joins TRBV5-1 and TRBJ1-1; D is undetermined. The V and J ends lost 2 bases and 5 bases respectively, with 10 bases between them. CDR1 and CDR2 from the germline V gene are SGHRS and YFSETQ. There are 13 residues in the CDR3. The CDR3 DNA reads as TGCGCCAGCAGCTTAACGGGGTCTACTGAAGCTTTCTTT. It is translated as CASSLTGSTEAFF.

Points on this clone: The same CDR3 is also encoded by other DNA sequences in this sample. This rearrangement joins TRBV3-1 (or the pseudogene TRBV3-2) to TRBJ2-1, with TRBD2 matching over 10 bases. With 0 bases clipped from V and 6 bases from J, the junction kept 2 bases outside the gene matches. Germline-derived CDR1 and CDR2 are LGHDT and YNNKEL (reference sequence). The length of the CDR3 is 15 residues. CDR3 loop: CASSQDPSGGNEQFF. In nucleotides, the CDR3 is TGTGCCAGCAGCCAAGACCCTAGCGGGGGCAATGAGCAGTTCTTC.

This sequence joins TRBV27 and TRBJ2-5; perhaps TRBD1 as D (6 bases). Germline loops: CDR1 MNHEY, CDR2 SMNVEV (reference sequence). Trimming removed 6 bases from V and 4 bases from J, with 15 bases in between. The CDR3 consists of 14 residues. CDR3 in amino acids: CASRPTGSRETQYF. The DNA for the CDR3 is TGTGCCAGCAGGCCCACAGGGTCTAGAGAGACCCAGTACTTC.

The chain uses TRBV29-1 and TRBJ2-5, with 10 bases aligning to TRBD1. Germline CDR1 SQVTM, CDR2 ANQGSEA. With V trimmed by 7 bases and J by 7 bases, 15 bases remained unmatched. The CDR3 sequence is 15 residues long. The DNA for the CDR3 is TGCAGCGCAGATTCCTGGGACAGGGGCGCAGCGACCCAGTACTTC. Its protein is CSADSWDRGAATQYF.

The gene calls are TRBV7-2 and TRBJ2-7; the D is unclear. CDR1 is SGHTA, CDR2 FQGNSA, per germline. The length of the CDR3 is 14 residues. V lost 3 bases and J 2 bases, leaving 11 bases between the germline ends. CDR3: CASSFEVPTYEQYF. DNA for the CDR3: TGTGCCAGCAGCTTCGAGGTCCCTACCTACGAGCAGTACTTC.

The chain carries TRBV19 and TRBJ2-2; maybe TRBD1 (5 bases). CDR3 length: 15 amino acids. V lost 2 bases to trimming and J lost 4 bases, with 11 bases between them. Germline CDR1 is LNHDA and CDR2 is SQIVND (reference sequence). The CDR3 reads CASSIRGSGTGELFF. CDR3 DNA sequence: TGTGCCAGTAGTATAAGGGGTTCGGGCACCGGGGAGCTGTTTTTT.

The CDR3 nucleotides are TGTGCCAGCAGCTACATGTACGAGCAGTACTTC. It translates to CASSYMYEQYF. The genes are TRBV11-2 and TRBJ2-7; D gene uncertain. Germline CDR1 reads SGHAT; CDR2 reads FQNNGV. V lost 4 bases and J lost 4, with 5 bases in between. The CDR3 is 11 residues long.

This clone is a singleton in its sample. V usage is TRBV7-3 and J usage is TRBJ2-3; 9 bases fit TRBD2. Germline CDR1 reads SGHTA; CDR2 reads FQGTGA. The J segment lost 3 bases and the V segment lost 3 bases, leaving 7 bases of the junction unmatched. This CDR3 spans 16 amino acids. CDR3 region: CASSLAAGGSTDTQYF. The DNA of the CDR3 is TGTGCCAGCAGCTTGGCCGCGGGAGGGTCAACAGATACGCAGTATTTT.

V and J are TRBV5-1 and TRBJ1-4, with D hard to call. Germline values: CDR1 SGHRS, CDR2 YFSETQ. CDR3 size: 16 residues. The germline V and J ends were trimmed by 2 bases and 3 bases, with 14 bases remaining between them. This CDR3 is CASSLGSGIPNEKLFF. The CDR3, as DNA: TGCGCCAGCAGCTTAGGGTCCGGGATTCCTAATGAAAAACTGTTTTTT. Filled out from reference TRBV5-1 and TRBJ1-4, the complete variable domain reads KAGVTQTPRYLIKTRGQQVTLSCSPISGHRSVSWYQQTPGQGLQFLFEYFSETQRNKGNFPGRFSGRQFSNSRSEMNVSTLELGDSALYLCASSLGSGIPNEKLFFGSGTQLSVL.

The V and J genes are TRBV5-1 and TRBJ2-1, with D possibly matching TRBD2 (5 bases). Germline loops: CDR1 SGHRS, CDR2 YFSETQ. V lost 1 base, J lost 0 bases, and 11 bases lay in between. There are 16 residues in the CDR3. CDR3 DNA: TGCGCCAGCAGCTTGTCAGCGGCGAGCTCCTACAATGAGCAGTTCTTC. Translating gives CASSLSAASSYNEQFF.

V gene TRBV4-3 combines with J gene TRBJ1-6; D may be TRBD1 (6 bases). Deletions cut 6 bases from V and 7 bases from J, with 16 bases between. CDR3 length equals 15 residues. Germline V lookup: CDR1 LGHNA, CDR2 YSLEER. The CDR3 reads CASRDTSTGNSPLHF. As DNA, the CDR3 is TGCGCCAGCAGGGACACTTCGACAGGAAATTCACCCCTCCACTTT.

For the CDR3, the DNA is TGTGCCAGCTCACCGGGCCTGAACACTGAAGCTTTCTTT. It codes for CASSPGLNTEAFF. The chain is built from TRBV18 and TRBJ1-1; no definite D call. Germline-derived CDR1 and CDR2 are KGHSH and LQKENI. V lost 3 bases, J lost 0 bases, and 5 bases lay in between. This CDR3 is built from 13 residues.

The chain is built from TRBV30 and TRBJ1-2; 7 bases are shared with TRBD1. J was trimmed by 5 bases and V by 0 bases; bases with no gene match: 6. CDR1 is GTSNPN and CDR2 is SVGIG in the germline V gene (reference sequence). The CDR3 consists of 14 residues. The CDR3 DNA reads as TGTGCCTGGAGTGTAGGGACAGATAGGTATGGCTACACCTTC. Residues: CAWSVGTDRYGYTF. Full variable domain (outside the CDR3, taken from reference TRBV30 and TRBJ1-2): SQTIHQWPATLVQPVGSPLSLECTVEGTSNPNLYWYRQAAGRGLQLLFYSVGIGQISSEVPQNLSASRPQDRQFILSSKKLLLSDSGFYLCAWSVGTDRYGYTFGSGTRLTVV.